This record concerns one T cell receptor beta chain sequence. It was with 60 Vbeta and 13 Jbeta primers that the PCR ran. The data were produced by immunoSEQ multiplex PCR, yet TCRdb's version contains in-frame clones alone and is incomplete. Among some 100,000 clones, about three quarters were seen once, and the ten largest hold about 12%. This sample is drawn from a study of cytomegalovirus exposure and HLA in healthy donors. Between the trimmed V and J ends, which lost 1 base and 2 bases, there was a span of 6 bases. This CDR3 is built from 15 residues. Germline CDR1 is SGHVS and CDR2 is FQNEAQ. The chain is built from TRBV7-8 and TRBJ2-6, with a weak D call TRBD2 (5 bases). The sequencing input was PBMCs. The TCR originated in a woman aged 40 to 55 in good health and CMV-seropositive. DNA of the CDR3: TGTGCCAGCAGCTTAGGTAGCGCTGGGGCCAACGTCCTGACTTTC. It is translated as CASSLGSAGANVLTF.